The sequence of this T cell receptor beta chain was determined in a study of cytomegalovirus exposure and HLA in healthy donors. Regarding the study as a whole: Later analysis associated a missense DCLRE1C variant with TCR beta V- and J-gene trimming.

The table lists this clone with a few counts. Its antigen is unknown. The CDR3 totals 14 residues. V was cut by 4 bases and J by 6 bases, with 18 bases left in between. Germline assignment: CDR1 GTSNPN and CDR2 SVGIG (reference sequence). Vbeta (60) and Jbeta (13) primers were used in the PCR. Assay used: immunoSEQ multiplex PCR; TCRdb lists only in-frame clones, some missing. This sample has some 100,000 clones, with nearly 70% found just once. The sample taken for sequencing was PBMCs. This sequence originates from a woman in her 70s in good health and CMV-seropositive. The V gene is TRBV30, the J gene TRBJ1-2; possible D gene TRBD1, 6 bases. Here the CDR3 DNA reads TGTGCCTGGATTTGGGACATTACGAGCCATGGCTACACCTTC. This gives the protein CAWIWDITSHGYTF.